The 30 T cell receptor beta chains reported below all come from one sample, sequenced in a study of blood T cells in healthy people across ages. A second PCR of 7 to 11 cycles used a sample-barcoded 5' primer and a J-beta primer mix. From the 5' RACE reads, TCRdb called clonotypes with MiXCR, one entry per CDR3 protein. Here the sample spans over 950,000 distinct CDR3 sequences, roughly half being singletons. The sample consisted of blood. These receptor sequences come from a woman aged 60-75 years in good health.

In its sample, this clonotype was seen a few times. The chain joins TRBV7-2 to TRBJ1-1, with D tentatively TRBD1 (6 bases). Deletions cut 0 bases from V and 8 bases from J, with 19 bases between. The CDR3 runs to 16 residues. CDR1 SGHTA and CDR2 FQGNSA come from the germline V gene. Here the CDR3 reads CASSLAGAPGLAEAFF. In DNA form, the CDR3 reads TGTGCCAGCAGCTTAGCGGGGGCTCCGGGGTTGGCGGAAGCTTTCTTT.

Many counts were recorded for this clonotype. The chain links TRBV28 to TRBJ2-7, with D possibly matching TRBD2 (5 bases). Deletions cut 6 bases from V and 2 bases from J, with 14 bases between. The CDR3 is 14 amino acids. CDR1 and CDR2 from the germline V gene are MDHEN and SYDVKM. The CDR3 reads CASSRGYPTYEQYF. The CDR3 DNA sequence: TGTGCCAGCAGCCGAGGGTACCCAACCTACGAGCAGTACTTC.

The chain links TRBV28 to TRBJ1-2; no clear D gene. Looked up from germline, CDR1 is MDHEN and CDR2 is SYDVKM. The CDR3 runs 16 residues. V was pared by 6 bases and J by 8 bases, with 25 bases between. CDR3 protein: CASRTPFDTWSWGYTF. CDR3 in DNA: TGTGCCAGCAGAACCCCTTTTGACACCTGGTCTTGGGGCTACACCTTC.

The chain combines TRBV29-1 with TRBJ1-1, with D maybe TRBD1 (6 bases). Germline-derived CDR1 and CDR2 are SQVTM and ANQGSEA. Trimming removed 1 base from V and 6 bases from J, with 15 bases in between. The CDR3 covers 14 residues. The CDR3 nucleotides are TGCAGCGTTGAAGCGGCTCCACAGGGCCCTGAAGCTTTCTTT. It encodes CSVEAAPQGPEAFF.

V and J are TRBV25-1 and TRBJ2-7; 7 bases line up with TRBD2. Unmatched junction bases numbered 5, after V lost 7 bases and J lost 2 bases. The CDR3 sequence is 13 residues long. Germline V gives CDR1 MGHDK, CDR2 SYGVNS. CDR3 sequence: CASTEAGAYEQYF. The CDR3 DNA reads TGTGCCAGCACTGAGGCGGGGGCCTACGAGCAGTACTTC.

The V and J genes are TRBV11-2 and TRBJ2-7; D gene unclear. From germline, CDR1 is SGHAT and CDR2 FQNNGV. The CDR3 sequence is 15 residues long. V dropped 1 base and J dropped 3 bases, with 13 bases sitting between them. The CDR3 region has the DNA TGTGCCAGCAGCTTAGCCGGACGTCTCCACTACGAGCAGTACTTC. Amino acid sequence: CASSLAGRLHYEQYF.

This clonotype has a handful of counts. This CDR3 reads CASSHKGETYEQYF. The CDR3 bases are TGCGCCAGCAGCCATAAGGGGGAAACCTACGAGCAGTACTTC. V and J are TRBV4-1 and TRBJ2-7; tentatively, D is TRBD1 (6 bases). The CDR3 sequence is 14 residues long. Looked up from germline, CDR1 is MGHRA and CDR2 is YSYEKL. Trimming pared 3 bases from V and 2 bases from J, leaving 11 bases between.

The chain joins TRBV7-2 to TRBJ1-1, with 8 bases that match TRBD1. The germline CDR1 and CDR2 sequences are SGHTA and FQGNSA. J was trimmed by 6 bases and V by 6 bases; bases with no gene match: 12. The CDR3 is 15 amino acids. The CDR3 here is CASRRQGTKLAEAFF. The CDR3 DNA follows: TGTGCCAGCAGGAGACAGGGGACGAAGCTAGCTGAAGCTTTCTTT.

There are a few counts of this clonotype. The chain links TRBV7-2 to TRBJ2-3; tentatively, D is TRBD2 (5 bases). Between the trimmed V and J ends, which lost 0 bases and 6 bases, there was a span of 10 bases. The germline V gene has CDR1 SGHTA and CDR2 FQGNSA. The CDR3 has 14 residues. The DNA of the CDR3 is TGTGCCAGCAGCTTAGCCGCCCGAGGGGATACGCAGTATTTT. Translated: CASSLAARGDTQYF.

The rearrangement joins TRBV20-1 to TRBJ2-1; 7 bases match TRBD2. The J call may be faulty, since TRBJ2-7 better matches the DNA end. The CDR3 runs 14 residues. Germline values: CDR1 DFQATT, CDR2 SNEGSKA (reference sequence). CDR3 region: CSARRIAGEGEQYF. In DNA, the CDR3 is TGCAGTGCTAGACGTATTGCGGGAGAGGGTGAGCAGTACTTC.

The CDR3 sequence: CASSTPSYEQYF. The CDR3 DNA reads as TGTGCCAGCAGTACACCTTCCTACGAGCAGTACTTC. The V gene is TRBV28, the J gene TRBJ2-7; D remains unclear. Germline V gene sequence: CDR1 MDHEN, CDR2 SYDVKM. CDR3 size: 12 residues. Trimming took off 5 bases at V and 1 base at J, with 6 bases between the two ends.

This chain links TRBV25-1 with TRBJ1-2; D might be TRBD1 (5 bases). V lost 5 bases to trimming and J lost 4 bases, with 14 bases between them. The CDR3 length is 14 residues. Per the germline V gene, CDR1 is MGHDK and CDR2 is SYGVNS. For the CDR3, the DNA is TGTGCCAGCAGTATCAAGACAGCCCCCTATGGCTACACCTTC. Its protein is CASSIKTAPYGYTF.

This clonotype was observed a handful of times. The chain's CDR3 is CASSLLRVDNEQFF. DNA of the CDR3: TGCGCCAGCAGCTTGCTCAGGGTGGACAATGAGCAGTTCTTC. The J gene is TRBJ2-1, the V gene TRBV5-1; tentatively, D is TRBD1 (5 bases). Germline CDR1 reads SGHRS; CDR2 reads YFSETQ. The V and J ends lost 1 base and 5 bases respectively, with 10 bases between them. The CDR3 sequence is 14 residues long.

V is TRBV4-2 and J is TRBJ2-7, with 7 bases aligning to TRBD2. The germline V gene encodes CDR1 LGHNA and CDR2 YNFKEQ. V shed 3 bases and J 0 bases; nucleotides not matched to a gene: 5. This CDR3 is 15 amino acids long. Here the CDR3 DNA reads TGTGCCAGCAGCCAGCTAGCGGCCAGCTCCTACGAGCAGTACTTC. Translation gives CASSQLAASSYEQYF.

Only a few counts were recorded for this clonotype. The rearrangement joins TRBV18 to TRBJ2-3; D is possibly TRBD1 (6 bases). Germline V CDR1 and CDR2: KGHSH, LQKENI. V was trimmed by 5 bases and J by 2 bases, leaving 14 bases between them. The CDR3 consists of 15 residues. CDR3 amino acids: CASSSRQADTDTQYF. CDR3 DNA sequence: TGTGCCAGCTCATCCAGACAGGCAGACACAGATACGCAGTATTTT.

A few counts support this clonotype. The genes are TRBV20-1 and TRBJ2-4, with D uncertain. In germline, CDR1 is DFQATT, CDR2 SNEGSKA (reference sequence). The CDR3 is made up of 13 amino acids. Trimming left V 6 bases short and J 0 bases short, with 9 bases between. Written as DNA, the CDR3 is TGCAGTGCCATAGCACTAGCCAAAAACATTCAGTACTTC. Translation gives CSAIALAKNIQYF.

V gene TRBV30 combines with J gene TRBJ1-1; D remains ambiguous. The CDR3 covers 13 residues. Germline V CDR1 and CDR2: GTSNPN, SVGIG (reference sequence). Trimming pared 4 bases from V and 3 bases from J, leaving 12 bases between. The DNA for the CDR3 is TGTGCCTGGAAGTATGGGGTTGACACTGAAGCTTTCTTT. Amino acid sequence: CAWKYGVDTEAFF.

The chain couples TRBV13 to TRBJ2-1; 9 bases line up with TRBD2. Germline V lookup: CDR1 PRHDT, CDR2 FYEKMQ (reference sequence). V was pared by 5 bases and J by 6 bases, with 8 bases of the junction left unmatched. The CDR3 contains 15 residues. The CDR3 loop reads CASSLGTAGGNEQFF. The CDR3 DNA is TGTGCCAGCAGCCTCGGGACAGCGGGAGGCAATGAGCAGTTCTTC. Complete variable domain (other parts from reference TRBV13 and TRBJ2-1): AAGVIQSPRHLIKEKRETATLKCYPIPRHDTVYWYQQGPGQDPQFLISFYEKMQSDKGSIPDRFSAQQFSDYHSELNMSSLELGDSALYFCASSLGTAGGNEQFFGPGTRLTVL.

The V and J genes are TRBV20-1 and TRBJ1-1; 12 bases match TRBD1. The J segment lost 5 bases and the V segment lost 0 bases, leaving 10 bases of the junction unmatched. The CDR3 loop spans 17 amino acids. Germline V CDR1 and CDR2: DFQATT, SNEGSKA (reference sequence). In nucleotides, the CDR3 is TGCAGTGCTAGAGATCCTGGGACAGGGGGCAGGTGGACTGAAGCTTTCTTT. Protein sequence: CSARDPGTGGRWTEAFF.

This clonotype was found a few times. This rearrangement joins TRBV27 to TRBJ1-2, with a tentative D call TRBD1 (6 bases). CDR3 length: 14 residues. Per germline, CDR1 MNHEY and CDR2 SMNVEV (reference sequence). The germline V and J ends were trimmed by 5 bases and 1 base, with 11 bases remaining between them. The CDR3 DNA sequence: TGTGCCAGCAGTCCTCAGGGGCTTAACTATGGCTACACCTTC. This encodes CASSPQGLNYGYTF.

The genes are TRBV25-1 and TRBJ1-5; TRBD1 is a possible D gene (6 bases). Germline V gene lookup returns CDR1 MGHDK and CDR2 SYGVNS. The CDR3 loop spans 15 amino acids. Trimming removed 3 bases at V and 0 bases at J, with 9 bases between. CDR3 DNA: TGTGCCAGCAGTGACGGGACACATAGCAATCAGCCCCAGCATTTT. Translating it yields CASSDGTHSNQPQHF.

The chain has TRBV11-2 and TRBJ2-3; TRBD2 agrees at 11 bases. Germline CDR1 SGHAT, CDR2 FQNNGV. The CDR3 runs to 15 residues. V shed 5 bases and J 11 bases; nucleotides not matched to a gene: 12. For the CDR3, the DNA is TGTGCCAGCAGCCCCCCTAGCGGACTAGCGGGCGGGCAGTATTTT. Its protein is CASSPPSGLAGGQYF.

The CDR3 region is CASSDPTGLNYGYTF. CDR3 DNA sequence: TGCGCCAGCAGCGACCCGACAGGGCTTAACTATGGCTACACCTTC. V and J are TRBV10-2 and TRBJ1-2, with 7 bases identical to TRBD1. This CDR3 is built from 15 residues. Per the germline V gene, CDR1 is WSHSY and CDR2 is SAAADI. Trimming removed 6 bases from V and 1 base from J; junction bases left unmatched: 8.

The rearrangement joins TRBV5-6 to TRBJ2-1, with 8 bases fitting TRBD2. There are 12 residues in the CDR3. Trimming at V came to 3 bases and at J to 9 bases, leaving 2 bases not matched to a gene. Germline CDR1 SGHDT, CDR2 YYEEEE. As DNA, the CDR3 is TGTGCCAGCAGCTGGACTAGCCGTGAGCAGTTCTTC. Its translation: CASSWTSREQFF.

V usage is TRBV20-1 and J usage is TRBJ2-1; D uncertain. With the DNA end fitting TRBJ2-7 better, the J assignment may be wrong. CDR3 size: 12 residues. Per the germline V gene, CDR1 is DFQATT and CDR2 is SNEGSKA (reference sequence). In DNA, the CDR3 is TGCAGTAGGGAACCCATGGGGTACGAGCAGTACTTC. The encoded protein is CSREPMGYEQYF.

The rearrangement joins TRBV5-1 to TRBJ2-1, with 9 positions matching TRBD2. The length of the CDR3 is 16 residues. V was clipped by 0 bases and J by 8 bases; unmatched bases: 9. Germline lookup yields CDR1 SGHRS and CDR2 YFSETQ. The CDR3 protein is CASSLDAGGLQDEQFF. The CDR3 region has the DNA TGCGCCAGCAGCTTGGATGCGGGAGGGCTGCAGGATGAGCAGTTCTTC. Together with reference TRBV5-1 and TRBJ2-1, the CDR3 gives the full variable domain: KAGVTQTPRYLIKTRGQQVTLSCSPISGHRSVSWYQQTPGQGLQFLFEYFSETQRNKGNFPGRFSGRQFSNSRSEMNVSTLELGDSALYLCASSLDAGGLQDEQFFGPGTRLTVL.

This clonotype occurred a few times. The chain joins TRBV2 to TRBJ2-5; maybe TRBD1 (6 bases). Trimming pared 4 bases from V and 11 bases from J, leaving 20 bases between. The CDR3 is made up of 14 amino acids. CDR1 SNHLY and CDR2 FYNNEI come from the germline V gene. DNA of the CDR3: TGTGCCAGCAGTGGGGACACCCCCGGTGATGAGCAGTACTTC. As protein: CASSGDTPGDEQYF.

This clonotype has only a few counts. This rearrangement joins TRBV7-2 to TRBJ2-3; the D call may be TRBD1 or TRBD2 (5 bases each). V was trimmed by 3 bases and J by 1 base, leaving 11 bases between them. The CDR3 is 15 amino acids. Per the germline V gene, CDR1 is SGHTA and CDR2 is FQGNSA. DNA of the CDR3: TGTGCCAGCAGCTTGGGGGATAGGCGCACAGATACGCAGTATTTT. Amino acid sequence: CASSLGDRRTDTQYF.

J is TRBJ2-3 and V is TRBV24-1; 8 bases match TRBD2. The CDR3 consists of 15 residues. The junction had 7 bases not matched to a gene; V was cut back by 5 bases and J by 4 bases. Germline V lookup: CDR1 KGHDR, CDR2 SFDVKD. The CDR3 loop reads CATSGLREASDTQYF. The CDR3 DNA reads TGTGCCACCAGTGGATTGCGGGAGGCCTCAGATACGCAGTATTTT.

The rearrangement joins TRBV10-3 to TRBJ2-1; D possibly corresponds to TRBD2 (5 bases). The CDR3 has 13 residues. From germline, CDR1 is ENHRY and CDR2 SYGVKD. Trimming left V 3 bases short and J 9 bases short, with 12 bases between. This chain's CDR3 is CAISDLVGVEQFF. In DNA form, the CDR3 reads TGTGCCATCAGTGATCTGGTGGGAGTTGAGCAGTTCTTC.